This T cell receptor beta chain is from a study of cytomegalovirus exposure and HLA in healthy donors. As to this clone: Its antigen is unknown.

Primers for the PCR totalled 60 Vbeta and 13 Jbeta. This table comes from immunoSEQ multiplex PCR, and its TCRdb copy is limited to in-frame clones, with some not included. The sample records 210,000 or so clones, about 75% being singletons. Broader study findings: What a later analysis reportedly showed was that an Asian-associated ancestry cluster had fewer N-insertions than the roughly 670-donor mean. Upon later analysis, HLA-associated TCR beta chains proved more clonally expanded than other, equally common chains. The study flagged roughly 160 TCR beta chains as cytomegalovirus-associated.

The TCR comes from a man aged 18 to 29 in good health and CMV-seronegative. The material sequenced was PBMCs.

Written as DNA, the CDR3 is TGTGCCAGCAGCTTACTAGCGGGGGGTGGAGAGACCCAGTACTTC. Encoded protein: CASSLLAGGGETQYF. The rearrangement links TRBV11-2 to TRBJ2-5, with TRBD2 matching 11 bases. From germline, CDR1 is SGHAT and CDR2 FQNNGV. V trimming: 2 bases; J trimming: 4 bases; junction bases outside the gene matches: 3. The CDR3 totals 15 residues.